The clone carrying this T cell receptor (beta chain) has more than one count but fewer than ten. Being one base from a much bigger clone, this may be a read error. This entry comes from a study of blood T cells in healthy people across ages. PCR was performed a second time for about 6 to 12 cycles using a sample-barcoded 5' primer and a J-beta primer mix. TCRdb ran MiXCR on the 5' RACE reads and lists one entry per CDR3 protein. Counted here are around 900,000 distinct CDR3 sequences, roughly 26% occurring once; the ten biggest clones make up roughly a sixth. The CDR3 is made up of 14 amino acids. The germline V gene encodes CDR1 SGHRS and CDR2 YFSETQ. The trim removed 3 bases at V and 6 bases at J, leaving 7 bases unmatched.

The chain has TRBV5-1 and TRBJ1-1; TRBD1 agrees at 8 bases. Source material: blood. The receptor's source is a woman of 80 years or more in good health. CDR3 loop: CASSWEGQVSEAFF. DNA for the CDR3: TGCGCCAGCAGCTGGGAGGGACAGGTTTCTGAAGCTTTCTTT.